This is a list of T cell receptor beta chains from one sample in a study of identical twins. TCRdb recomputed calls from the 5' RACE reads with MiXCR, one row per CDR3 protein. The data show about 900,000 distinct CDR3 sequences, about 12% seen once. This sample also belongs to another study, concerning yellow fever vaccine responses in identical twins.

Sequencing input: PBMCs. Source of these receptors: a woman aged 18-29 years in good health. CDR3s include the opening cysteine and the closing phenylalanine or tryptophan. A D gene is named only where the DNA matches it firmly. Rows may omit the clone size; those that give it use once, few, many or a size class.

v_gene	abundance	j_gene	d_gene	CDR3nt	CDR3aa
TRBV12-3/TRBV12-4	many	TRBJ1-4	.	TGTGCCAGCAGTTTTAAGGGATTTGCCGCAACTAATGAAAAACTGTTTTTT	CASSFKGFAATNEKLFF
TRBV28	.	TRBJ2-1	TRBD2	TGTGCCAGCAGAGAGTATAGCGGGACTTCCTACAATGAGCAGTTCTTC	CASREYSGTSYNEQFF
TRBV27	few	TRBJ2-5	TRBD2	TGTGCCAGCAGTTTATCGCTAGCGGGAGTGAAGACCCAGTACTTC	CASSLSLAGVKTQYF
TRBV15	.	TRBJ1-2	.	TGTGCCACCAGCAGAGGGACCCCAGGAGGGACGAGTGGCTACACCTTC	CATSRGTPGGTSGYTF
TRBV5-1	few	TRBJ2-1	TRBD2	TGCGCCAGCAGCTTGGGCGCTATGACTAGCGGTGATGAGCAGTTCTTC	CASSLGAMTSGDEQFF
TRBV10-3	many	TRBJ2-2	.	TGTGCCATCAGTGTAACCGGGACGGTCACCGGGGAGCTGTTTTTT	CAISVTGTVTGELFF
TRBV9	few	TRBJ2-3	TRBD2	TGTGCCAGCAGCAGAGGGACTAGCGGGGGGTATTTT	CASSRGTSGGYF
TRBV28	.	TRBJ2-1	TRBD2	TGTGCCAGCACCCCGGGAGGGCAGGATGAGCAGTTCTTC	CASTPGGQDEQFF
TRBV11-2	few	TRBJ2-1	TRBD2	TGTGCCAGCAGGAGAATTAGCGGGGCTTCCTACAATGAGCAGTTCTTC	CASRRISGASYNEQFF
TRBV4-1	few	TRBJ2-2	.	TGCGCCAGCAGCCAGGGACGCGGGCAGGGTGGCACCGGGGAGCTGTTTTTT	CASSQGRGQGGTGELFF
TRBV29-1	.	TRBJ1-1	.	TGCAGCGCCGAACCGGGGTTCAGCACTGAAGCTTTCTTT	CSAEPGFSTEAFF
TRBV7-8	.	TRBJ2-2	TRBD1	TGTGCCAGCAGCTTAGGGCAGGGGGTAAACACCGGGGAGCTGTTTTTT	CASSLGQGVNTGELFF
TRBV5-6	.	TRBJ2-5	TRBD2	TGTGCCAGCAGCTTCACTAGCGGGGGCCATGAGACCCAGTACTTC	CASSFTSGGHETQYF
TRBV7-9	few	TRBJ2-1	TRBD2	TGTGCCAGTACACTAGCGGGAGACCATGAGCAGTTCTTC	CASTLAGDHEQFF
TRBV10-3	few	TRBJ2-1	.	TGTGCCATCAGTGAGTCGACCGGGGTAGGACGTGGTGAGCAGTTCTTC	CAISESTGVGRGEQFF
TRBV5-1	.	TRBJ1-6	.	TGCGCCAGCAGCTTGCCCGATTCACCCCTCCACTTT	CASSLPDSPLHF
TRBV29-1	few	TRBJ2-7	TRBD1	TGCAGCGTTGAAGGGACAGGCGCCGACTACGAGCAGTACTTC	CSVEGTGADYEQYF
TRBV12-3/TRBV12-4	few	TRBJ1-1	.	TGTGCCAGCAGGCGCCTTGGGGAAATTAGTGAAGCTTTCTTT	CASRRLGEISEAFF
TRBV5-1	many	TRBJ2-3	.	TGCGCCAGCAGCCCTGGGGGGGCGAGGACAGATACGCAGTATTTT	CASSPGGARTDTQYF
TRBV5-1	.	TRBJ2-1	TRBD2	TGCGCCAGCAGCCACAGAGGTGCGGGGGGCCGAAATGAGCAGTTCTTC	CASSHRGAGGRNEQFF
TRBV4-1	few	TRBJ2-2	TRBD2	TGCGCCAGCAGTCTATGGACTAGCGGGGGGGAGTTATGGACCGGGGAGCTGTTTTTT	CASSLWTSGGELWTGELFF
TRBV12-3/TRBV12-4	many	TRBJ2-7	.	TGTGCCAGCAGTGCAGAATACGAGCAGTACTTC	CASSAEYEQYF
TRBV25-1	.	TRBJ2-1	TRBD2	TGTGCCAGCGGACCGGGACTAGCGGGGGCCAGCTCCTACAATGAGCAGTTCTTC	CASGPGLAGASSYNEQFF
TRBV4-1	few	TRBJ2-7	TRBD2	TGCGCCAGCAGCCAGGGGAGGGATAGCTCCTACGAGCAGTACTTC	CASSQGRDSSYEQYF
TRBV19	few	TRBJ2-2	.	TGTGCCAGTAGGACCCGAGTGAACACCGGGGAGCTGTTTTTT	CASRTRVNTGELFF
TRBV7-2	few	TRBJ2-2	.	TGTGCCAGCAGCTCTCTAGTTCTAGCGAACACCGGGGAGCTGTTTTTT	CASSSLVLANTGELFF